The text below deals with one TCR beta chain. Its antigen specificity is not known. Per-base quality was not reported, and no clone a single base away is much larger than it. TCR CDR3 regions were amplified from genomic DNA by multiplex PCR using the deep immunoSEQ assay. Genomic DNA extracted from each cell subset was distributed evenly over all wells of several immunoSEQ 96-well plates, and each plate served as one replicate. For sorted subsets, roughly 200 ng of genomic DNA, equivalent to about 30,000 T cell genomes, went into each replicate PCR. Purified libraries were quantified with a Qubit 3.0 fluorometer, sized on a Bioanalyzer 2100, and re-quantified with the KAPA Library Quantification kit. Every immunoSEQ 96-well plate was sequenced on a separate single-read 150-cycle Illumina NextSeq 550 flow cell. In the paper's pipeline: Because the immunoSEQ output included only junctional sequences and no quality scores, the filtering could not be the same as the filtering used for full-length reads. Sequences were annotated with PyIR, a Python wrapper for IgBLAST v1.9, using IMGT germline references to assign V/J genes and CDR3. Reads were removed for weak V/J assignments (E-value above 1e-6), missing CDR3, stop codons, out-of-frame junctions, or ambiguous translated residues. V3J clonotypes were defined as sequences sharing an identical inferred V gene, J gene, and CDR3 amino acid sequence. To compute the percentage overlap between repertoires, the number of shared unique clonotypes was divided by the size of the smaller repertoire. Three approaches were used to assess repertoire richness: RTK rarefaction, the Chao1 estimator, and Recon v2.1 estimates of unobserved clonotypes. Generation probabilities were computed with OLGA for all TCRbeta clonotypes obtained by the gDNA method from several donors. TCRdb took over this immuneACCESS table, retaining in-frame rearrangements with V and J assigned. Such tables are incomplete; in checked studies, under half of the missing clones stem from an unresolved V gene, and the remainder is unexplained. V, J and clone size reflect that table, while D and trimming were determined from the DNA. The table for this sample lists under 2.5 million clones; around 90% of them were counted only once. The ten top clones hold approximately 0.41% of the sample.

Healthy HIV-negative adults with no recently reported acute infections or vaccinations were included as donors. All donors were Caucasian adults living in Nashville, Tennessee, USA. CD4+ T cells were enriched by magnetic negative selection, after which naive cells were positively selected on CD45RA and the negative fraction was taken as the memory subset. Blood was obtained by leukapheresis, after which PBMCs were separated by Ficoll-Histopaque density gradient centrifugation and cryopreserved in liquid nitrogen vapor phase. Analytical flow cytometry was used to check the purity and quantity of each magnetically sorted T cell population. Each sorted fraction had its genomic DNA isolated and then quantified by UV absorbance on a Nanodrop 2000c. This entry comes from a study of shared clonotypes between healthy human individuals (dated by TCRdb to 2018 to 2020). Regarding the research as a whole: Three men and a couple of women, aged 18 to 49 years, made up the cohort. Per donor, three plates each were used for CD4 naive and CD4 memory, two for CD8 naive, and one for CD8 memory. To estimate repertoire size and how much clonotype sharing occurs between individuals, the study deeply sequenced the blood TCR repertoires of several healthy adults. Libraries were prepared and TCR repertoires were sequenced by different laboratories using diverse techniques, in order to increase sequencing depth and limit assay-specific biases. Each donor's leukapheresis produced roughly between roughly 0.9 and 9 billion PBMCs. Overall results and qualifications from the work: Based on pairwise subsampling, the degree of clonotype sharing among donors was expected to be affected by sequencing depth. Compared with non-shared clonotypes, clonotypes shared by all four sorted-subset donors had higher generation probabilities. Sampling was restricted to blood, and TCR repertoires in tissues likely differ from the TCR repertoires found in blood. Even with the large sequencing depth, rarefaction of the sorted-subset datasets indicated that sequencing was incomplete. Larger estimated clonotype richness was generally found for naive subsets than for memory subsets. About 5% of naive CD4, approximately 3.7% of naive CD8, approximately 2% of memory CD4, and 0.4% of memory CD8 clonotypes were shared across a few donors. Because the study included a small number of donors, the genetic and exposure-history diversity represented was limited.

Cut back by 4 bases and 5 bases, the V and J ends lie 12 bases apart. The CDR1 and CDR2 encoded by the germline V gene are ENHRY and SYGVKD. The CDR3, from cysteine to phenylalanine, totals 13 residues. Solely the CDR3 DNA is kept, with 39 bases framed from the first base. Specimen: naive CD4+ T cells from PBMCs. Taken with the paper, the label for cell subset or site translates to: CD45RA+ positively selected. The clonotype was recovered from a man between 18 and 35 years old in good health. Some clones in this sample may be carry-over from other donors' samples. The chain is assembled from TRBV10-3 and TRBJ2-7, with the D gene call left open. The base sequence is TGTGCCATCAGTGCGGTTCTCGGCAACGAGCAGTACTTC. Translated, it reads CAISAVLGNEQYF.